This T cell receptor (beta chain) came from a study of T cells in localized non-small cell lung cancer. Broader study findings: With higher T cell density in blood came longer overall survival.

TCRdb's table, derived via immunoSEQ multiplex PCR, lists solely in-frame clones and lacks some. The sample contains roughly 40,000 clones, more than 85% of which appear only once. The sample holds one count of this clone. Its antigen is not identified. The CDR3 runs 16 residues. V was trimmed by 5 bases and J by 0 bases, leaving 16 bases between them. CDR1 is SGHVS and CDR2 is FQNEAQ in the germline V gene. The sequences come from peripheral blood, collected before any cancer treatment. This sequence joins TRBV7-8 and TRBJ1-2; D perhaps matches TRBD1 (5 bases). This receptor was taken from a man aged 18-55 years with stage I lung adenocarcinoma. CDR3 bases: TGTGCCAGCAGCGCGAGCCGGGACGGTCCTAACTATGGCTACACCTTC. Amino acid sequence: CASSASRDGPNYGYTF.